This TCR beta chain appears in the sequencing data of a study of T cell responses to AZD1222 COVID-19 vaccine. For the study at large: Pooling was applied to second doses at about 4 or about 12 weeks. Study results and caveats: Reportedly, nearly half the spike-specific TCRs target unmutated variant regions. Donors were largely white British and mainly female; clonal diversity was possibly underestimated.

V was shortened by 2 bases and J by 4 bases, with 7 bases between the two germline ends. The V gene's germline CDR1 is SGHTS and CDR2 YDEGEE. The CDR3 sequence is 14 residues long. Clones were read by immunoSEQ multiplex PCR, and TCRdb kept only the in-frame ones, dropping some. The table shows about 53,000 clones, with roughly 84% occurring only once. About this clone itself: Antigen unknown.

This sequence originates from an adult in good health. J is TRBJ2-6 and V is TRBV5-8; a possible D gene is TRBD1 (5 bases). Sequences were derived from peripheral blood, sampled on day 0 of AZD1222 vaccination. CDR3 DNA sequence: TGTGCCAGCAGCTTCAGGGCCGGGGCCAACGTCCTGACTTTC. Amino acid sequence: CASSFRAGANVLTF.